Sequencing of this TCR beta chain was carried out in a study of T cell repertoires in cytomegalovirus infection. In TCRdb, the reads were re-called with MiXCR into one record per CDR3 protein. The data hold about a million distinct CDR3 sequences, with about 33% observed a single time. In this sample, this clonotype turned up many times. The antigen is undetermined. Germline assignment: CDR1 SGHAT and CDR2 FQNNGV. CDR3 size: 15 residues. Trimming cost V 2 bases and J 7 bases; bases outside gene matches: 10. The rearrangement uses TRBV11-2 and TRBJ1-2; 7 bases are a match to TRBD1. This sequence originates from a human donor in good health (CMV status not recorded). Some clones in this sample may be carry-over from other donors' samples. The sequenced sample was cultured CD8+ T cells from PBMCs, obtained from culture after CMV antigen stimulation. Written as DNA, the CDR3 is TGTGCCAGCAGCTTACCCCCCCAGGGGGTCGGTGGCTACACCTTC. This gives the protein CASSLPPQGVGGYTF.